This TCR beta chain came from a study of blood T cell repertoires in COVID-19 (dated by TCRdb to about 2020). About the full investigation: The collaborator samples originated in the United States, Italy and Spain and spanned the acute and convalescent phases of COVID-19. Samples came from the ongoing ImmuneRACE study (first 160 participants) plus 1,254 subjects from 6 global collaborators. Subjects who had been exposed to COVID-19, were actively infected with it, or had recovered from it provided the deeply sampled blood TCRbeta repertoires that made up the dataset. Sample metadata almost always included a de-identified subject ID, COVID-19 status, age in years and sex. A freely available public database, intended as a resource for researchers studying the immune response to SARS-CoV-2, is where the repertoires were released. The prospective study material was composed of cDNA or gDNA derived from T cells, B-cell-depleted T cells, or PBMCs. Where HLA class I and class II types were available, the types were taken from metadata supplied by the sample provider, not from assay-based typing.

What the study reported, not specific to this receptor: How much clinical and demographic metadata was included differed by source and by participant, and the metadata was provided uncurated.

Samples from volunteer blood donors who had recovered from COVID-19 were contributed by a second Seattle source. The collaborating institutions used their own protocols to collect whole blood in K2EDTA tubes. Collaborator samples were shipped for TCRbeta analysis as frozen whole blood, isolated PBMCs, or DNA extracted from either sample type. TCRbeta CDR3 regions were amplified from genomic DNA by means of the immunoSEQ Assay, a bias-controlled multiplex PCR. From the authors' description of their analysis: The number of nucleated cells in each sample was estimated from the amplification of reference gene primers within the assay. To quantify the absolute abundance of each unique TCRbeta CDR3 rearrangement, sequence reads were collapsed and filtered. Productive Simpson clonality was computed per sample as the square root of Simpson's diversity index over productive rearrangements. In its TCRdb copy, this immuneACCESS table keeps in-frame sequences only and misses some clones. Where compared with another copy, unresolved V genes explain less than half of these, and the others have no known cause. V, J and clone size are those of that table, while D and trimming were read from the DNA. The sample table shows 200,000 to 250,000 clones, and roughly four fifths are seen once. The ten largest clones represent 3% of the sample.

A note on this clone: Its recognized antigen is unknown. No per-base quality is available; no much larger clone lies one base away.

This clonotype was obtained from a woman in her thirties who had recovered from COVID-19. The sample taken for sequencing was peripheral blood.

The base sequence is TGTGCCAGCAGTTCCTATTCGGGACTAGACAATGAGCAGTTCTTC. Translated, this is CASSSYSGLDNEQFF. The rearrangement combines TRBV27 with TRBJ2-1, with 8 middle bases fitting TRBD2. The CDR3, from cysteine to phenylalanine, totals 15 residues. Only the CDR3 DNA is retained, 45 bases long and in frame from the first base. From the germline V gene (reference sequence), CDR1 is MNHEY and CDR2 is SMNVEV. V has 4 bases trimmed and J has 5 bases trimmed; junction bases matching no gene number 7.